The sequence of this T cell receptor (beta chain) was determined in a study of blood T cell repertoires in COVID-19. Looking at the study overall: T cells, B-cell-depleted T cells, or PBMCs supplied cDNA or gDNA.

Participants reported their clinical history, and cohort assignment relied on those reports. For recovered donors of Cohort 3, there were two negative PCRs, clearance, or symptom resolution. TCRdb's table, derived via immunoSEQ multiplex PCR, lists solely in-frame clones and lacks some. Here the sample spans around 300,000 clones, about 85% being singletons. The CDR3 is made up of 17 amino acids. The V end lost 5 bases, the J end lost 2 bases, and 22 bases lay between the germline ends. Germline V lookup: CDR1 SEHNR, CDR2 FQNEAQ (reference sequence). This TCR came from a woman in her forties or fifties who had recovered from COVID-19. This sequence joins TRBV7-9 and TRBJ2-7, with a possible D match to TRBD1 (5 bases). Sequencing used PBMCs or T cells enriched from blood (not recorded which). This CDR3 reads CASSVDQGSRTTYEQYF. CDR3 nucleotides: TGTGCCAGCAGCGTCGATCAGGGATCCCGAACTACCTACGAGCAGTACTTC.